This TCR beta chain appears in the sequencing data of a study of blood T cell repertoires in COVID-19. This clone has a handful of counts. TCRdb's table, derived via immunoSEQ multiplex PCR, lists solely in-frame clones and lacks some. The sample contains some 250,000 clones, 70% to 90% of which appear only once. The germline CDR1 and CDR2 sequences are SGHNT and YYREEE (reference sequence). V was cut by 0 bases and J by 4 bases, with 7 bases left in between. The CDR3 runs to 13 residues. The receptor comes from a woman aged 70-85 years with active or convalescent COVID-19. V usage is TRBV5-4 and J usage is TRBJ1-2, with D unresolved. Material: peripheral blood. CDR3 DNA sequence: TGTGCCAGCAGCTTGGACAGTTCCTATGGCTACACCTTC. It is translated as CASSLDSSYGYTF.